The sequence of this T cell receptor (beta chain) was determined in a study of shared clonotypes between healthy human individuals. Sequencing was performed with immunoSEQ multiplex PCR; in TCRdb, only in-frame clones are kept and a portion is missing. The table includes 600,000 to 800,000 clones, 55% to 75% detected once. Germline lookup yields CDR1 MNHNS and CDR2 SASEGT. The CDR3 runs to 14 residues. Trimming stripped 7 bases from V and 4 bases from J, with 14 bases between. The sequence came from a woman aged 25 to 39 in good health. The sample comprised memory CD4+ T cells sorted from blood. Subset given: CD45RA-negative fraction. The chain has TRBV6-1 and TRBJ1-5; no clear D gene. CDR3 protein: CASTDVVLNQPQHF. CDR3 nucleotides: TGTGCCAGCACCGACGTGGTCTTGAATCAGCCCCAGCATTTT.